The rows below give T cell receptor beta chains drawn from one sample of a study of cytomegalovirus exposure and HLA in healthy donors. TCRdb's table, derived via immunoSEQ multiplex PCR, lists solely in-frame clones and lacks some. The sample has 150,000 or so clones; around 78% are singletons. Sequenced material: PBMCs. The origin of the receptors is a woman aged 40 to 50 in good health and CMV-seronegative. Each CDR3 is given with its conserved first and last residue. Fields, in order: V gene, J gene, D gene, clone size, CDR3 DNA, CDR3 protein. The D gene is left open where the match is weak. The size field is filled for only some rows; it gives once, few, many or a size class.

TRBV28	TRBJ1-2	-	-	TGTGCCAGTAGCCTAATTAACTATGGCTACACCTTC	CASSLINYGYTF
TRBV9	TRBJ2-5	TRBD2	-	TGTGCCAGCAGCGTAGCGGGAGGGCCGGGGGAGACCCAGTACTTC	CASSVAGGPGETQYF
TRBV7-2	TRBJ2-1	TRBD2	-	TGTGCCAGCAGCCATAGGGACGGGACTAGAGTGTTCTTC	CASSHRDGTRVFF
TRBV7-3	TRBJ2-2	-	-	TGTGCCAGCAGCTTCCTTGGCGGGATTAACACCGGGGAGCTGTTTTTT	CASSFLGGINTGELFF
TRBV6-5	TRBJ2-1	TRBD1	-	TGTGCCAGCAGTTCCGGGACAGGTTACAATGAGCAGTTCTTC	CASSSGTGYNEQFF
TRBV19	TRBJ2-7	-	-	TGTGCCAGTAGTACTCCAGCGAGCTCTTCCTACGAGCAGTACTTC	CASSTPASSSYEQYF
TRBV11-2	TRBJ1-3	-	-	TGTGCCACCGTCCTCGGACTTACTGGAAACACCATATATTTT	CATVLGLTGNTIYF
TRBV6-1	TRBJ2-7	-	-	TGTGCCAGCAGTGAAGAGTTTAGCGGTTACTACGAGCAGTACTTC	CASSEEFSGYYEQYF
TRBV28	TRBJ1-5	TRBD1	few	TGTGCCAGCAGTTTGAGGAACAGGGGAGTTAGCAATCAGCCCCAGCATTTT	CASSLRNRGVSNQPQHF
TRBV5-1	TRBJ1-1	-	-	TGCGCCGGAAATCCGGGACATTCGGGAGGCACTGAAGCTTTCTTT	CAGNPGHSGGTEAFF
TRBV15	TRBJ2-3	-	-	TGTGCCACCAGCAGAGATCCTAAAGATACGCAGTATTTT	CATSRDPKDTQYF
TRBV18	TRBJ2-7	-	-	TGTGCCAGCTCATCGAGCCAGGTCTACGAGCAGTACTTC	CASSSSQVYEQYF
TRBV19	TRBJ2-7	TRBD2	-	TGTGCCAGTAGTACCTCGGGACTAGCCTACGAGCAGTACTTC	CASSTSGLAYEQYF
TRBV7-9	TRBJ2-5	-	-	TGTGCCAGCAGTGTAAAAGAGACCCAGTACTTC	CASSVKETQYF
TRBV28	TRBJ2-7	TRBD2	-	TGTGCCAGCAGTCCTAGCGGGAGTCGGGGGAACGAGCAGTACTTC	CASSPSGSRGNEQYF
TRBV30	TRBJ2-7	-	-	TGTGCCTGGAGCCCTGTGGGGGGGCCCTACGAGCAGTACTTC	CAWSPVGGPYEQYF
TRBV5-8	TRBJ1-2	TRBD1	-	TGTGCCAGCAGCCCCCTGAGGGACAGGGGTTCGGGGGGCTACACCTTC	CASSPLRDRGSGGYTF
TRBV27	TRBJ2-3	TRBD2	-	TGTGCCAGCAGCCTCCGGGGGAGACTAGCGCACAGCACAGATACGCAGTATTTT	CASSLRGRLAHSTDTQYF
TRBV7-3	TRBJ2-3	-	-	TGTGCCAGCAGCCAGACAGGGACTAGCACAGATACGCAGTATTTT	CASSQTGTSTDTQYF
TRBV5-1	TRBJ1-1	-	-	TGCGCCAGCAGCGAGACCAGGGGCACTGAAGCTTTCTTT	CASSETRGTEAFF
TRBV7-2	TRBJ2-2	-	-	TGTGCCAGCAGCTTAAACTGGAACACCGGGGAGCTGTTTTTT	CASSLNWNTGELFF
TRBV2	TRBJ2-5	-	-	TGTGCCGGGCGGGGGCAAGAAGAGACCCAGTACTTC	CAGRGQEETQYF
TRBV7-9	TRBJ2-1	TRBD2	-	TGTGCCAGCAGTTTCACCGGGACTAGCGGGAGTAAAAATGAGCAGTTCTTC	CASSFTGTSGSKNEQFF
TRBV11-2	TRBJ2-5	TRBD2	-	TGTGCCAGCAGCTTAGCCCGAGCTAGCGGGACAGAGACCCAGTACTTC	CASSLARASGTETQYF
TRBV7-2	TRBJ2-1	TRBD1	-	TGTGCCAGCAGCCCGGGACAGTTCTCCTACAATGAGCAGTTCTTC	CASSPGQFSYNEQFF
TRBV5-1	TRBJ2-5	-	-	TGCGCCAGCAGCTTGTCTACAGGCTACCAAGAGACCCAGTACTTC	CASSLSTGYQETQYF
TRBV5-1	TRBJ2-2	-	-	TGCGCCAGCAGCCCAGCCGCCAGGGTGGGCACCGGGGAGCTGTTTTTT	CASSPAARVGTGELFF
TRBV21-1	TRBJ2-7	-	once	TGTGCCAGCATCTGGACGGACAGCTCCTACGAGCAGTACTTC	CASIWTDSSYEQYF
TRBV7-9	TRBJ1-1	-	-	TGTGCCAGCACCCCAGGTGGCACAAGAACCACTGAAGCTTTCTTT	CASTPGGTRTTEAFF
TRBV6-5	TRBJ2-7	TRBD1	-	TGTGCCAGCGGTGGCTTCCCCGGGACAGGGTCCGAGCAGTACTTC	CASGGFPGTGSEQYF
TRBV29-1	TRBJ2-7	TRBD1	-	TGCAGCGGTGGACAGGGAATAGACGAGCAGTACTTC	CSGGQGIDEQYF
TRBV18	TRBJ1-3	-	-	TGTGCCAGCTCACTTTTGGACATTTCTTTCTCTGGAAACACCATATATTTT	CASSLLDISFSGNTIYF
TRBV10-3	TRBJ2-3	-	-	TGTGCCATCAGGGGGGACACCTCCACAGATACGCAGTATTTT	CAIRGDTSTDTQYF
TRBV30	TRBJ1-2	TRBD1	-	TGTGCCTGGAGTGCACAACAGGGGGCGATCGGTGGCTACACCTTC	CAWSAQQGAIGGYTF
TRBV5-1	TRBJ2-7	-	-	TGCGCCAGCAGAGCCTCCGGGACTTCACCTTCCTACGAGCAGTACTTC	CASRASGTSPSYEQYF
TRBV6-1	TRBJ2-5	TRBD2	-	TGTGCCAGCAGTGAAGGGCTAGCGGGAGCGGGAGAGACCCAGTACTTC	CASSEGLAGAGETQYF
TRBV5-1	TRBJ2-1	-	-	TGCGCCAGCACCCCTAGCGCTAGCTCCTACAATGAGCAGTTCTTC	CASTPSASSYNEQFF
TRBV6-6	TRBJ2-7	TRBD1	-	TGTGCCATTGGGGACAGGGGGTTCTACGAGCAGTACTTC	CAIGDRGFYEQYF
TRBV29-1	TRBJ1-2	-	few	TGCAGCGTTGAATACAGCCTTACCACCCCCTATGGCTACACCTTC	CSVEYSLTTPYGYTF
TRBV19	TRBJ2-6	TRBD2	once	TGTGCCAGCCTCCCTGGCGGGAGGGTCTCTGGGGCCAACGTCCTGACTTTC	CASLPGGRVSGANVLTF
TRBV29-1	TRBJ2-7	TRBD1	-	TGCAGCGTTGGCGACAGGGGGCTGTACGAGCAGTACTTC	CSVGDRGLYEQYF
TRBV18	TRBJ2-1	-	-	TGTGCCAGCTCACCACCCCTCGATGCGGAGATCTACAATGAGCAGTTCTTC	CASSPPLDAEIYNEQFF
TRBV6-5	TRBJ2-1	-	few	TGTGCCAGCAGTTACTCCCCGGGGGAATACAATGAGCAGTTCTTC	CASSYSPGEYNEQFF
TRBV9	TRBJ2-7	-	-	TGTGCCAGCAGCTTCGACACCAACTCCTACGAGCAGTACTTC	CASSFDTNSYEQYF